These 10 T cell receptor beta chains share one sample of origin, sequenced in a study of T cell repertoires in cytomegalovirus infection. TCRdb independently ran MiXCR on the reads; one entry per CDR3 protein. The top ten hold roughly 8% of the sample, which has about 600,000 distinct CDR3 sequences, approximately 24% seen once. Source material: CD8+ T cells from PBMCs. These receptors were taken from a human donor in good health (CMV status not recorded). Some clones in this sample may be carry-over from other donors' samples.

The rearrangement uses TRBV7-9 and TRBJ2-7; tentative D call: TRBD2 (5 bases). V was trimmed by 8 bases and J by 4 bases, leaving 15 bases between them. The germline V gene encodes CDR1 SEHNR and CDR2 FQNEAQ (reference sequence). The CDR3 has 13 amino acids. The CDR3 region has the DNA TGTGCCAGCCTAGCTGGGGATGGTTACGAGCAGTACTTC. Translating it yields CASLAGDGYEQYF. Looking up the rest from reference TRBV7-9 and TRBJ2-7 gives the full variable domain: DTGVSQNPRHKITKRGQNVTFRCDPISEHNRLYWYRQTLGQGPEFLTYFQNEAQLEKSRLLSDRFSAERPKGSFSTLEIQRTEQGDSAMYLCASLAGDGYEQYFGPGTRLTVT.

J is TRBJ2-7 and V is TRBV7-9, with D possibly matching TRBD1 (5 bases). Deletions cut 7 bases from V and 4 bases from J, with 20 bases between. The CDR3 extends over 15 amino acids. Germline CDR1 SEHNR, CDR2 FQNEAQ (reference sequence). For the CDR3, the DNA is TGTGCCAGCACCTCAGGGATTGCGGCCAAATACGAGCAGTACTTC. Translation: CASTSGIAAKYEQYF.

This clonotype has just a few counts. This CDR3 is CASSSAFVAPNEQFF. In DNA, the CDR3 is TGTGCCAGCAGCTCAGCCTTTGTGGCCCCAAATGAGCAGTTCTTC. The chain recombines TRBV7-9 with TRBJ2-1; D gene uncertain. Germline V CDR1 and CDR2: SEHNR, FQNEAQ (reference sequence). This CDR3 comprises 15 residues. Trimming took off 4 bases at V and 7 bases at J, with 17 bases between the two ends.

J is TRBJ2-3 and V is TRBV14; 12 bases fit TRBD2. V was pared by 4 bases and J by 4 bases, with 6 bases of the junction left unmatched. The germline V gene encodes CDR1 SGHDN and CDR2 FVKESK. This CDR3 is built from 16 residues. The CDR3 is CASSRETSGGSDTQYF. CDR3 sequence (DNA): TGTGCCAGCAGCCGAGAGACTAGCGGGGGTTCAGATACGCAGTATTTT.

This clonotype was seen at least ten times. This sequence joins TRBV7-2 and TRBJ1-2, with D hard to call. Germline-derived CDR1 and CDR2 are SGHTA and FQGNSA. This CDR3 has 16 residues. Trimming stripped 5 bases from V and 4 bases from J, with 20 bases between. The CDR3 loop is CASSLGRRAPSYGYTF. The DNA for the CDR3 is TGTGCCAGCAGCCTCGGACGGCGCGCACCGAGCTATGGCTACACCTTC.

This clonotype was counted between two and nine times. The chain carries TRBV19 and TRBJ2-5; D is unclear. Germline values: CDR1 LNHDA, CDR2 SQIVND (reference sequence). Trimming took 1 base from V and 2 from J, leaving 20 bases between them. The CDR3 is made up of 18 amino acids. The CDR3 loop reads CASSIGAVSDGLQETQYF. DNA of the CDR3: TGTGCCAGTAGTATAGGGGCAGTCTCAGACGGGCTTCAAGAGACCCAGTACTTC.

This clonotype was observed many times. The chain links TRBV5-6 to TRBJ1-4; D is uncertain. This CDR3 is built from 14 residues. Germline CDR1 is SGHDT and CDR2 is YYEEEE. Trimming removed 2 bases at V and 7 bases at J, with 12 bases between. As DNA, the CDR3 is TGTGCCAGCAGCTTAGGGCGCCCTAGTGAAAAACTGTTTTTT. It yields the protein CASSLGRPSEKLFF.

The chain combines TRBV27 with TRBJ2-7; possibly TRBD2 for D (5 bases). The CDR3 has 14 amino acids. The germline gives CDR1 MNHEY, CDR2 SMNVEV (reference sequence). The V gene lost 2 bases and the J gene lost 1 base, with 9 bases spanning the gap. DNA of the CDR3: TGTGCCAGCAGTTTAGAGAGGGCTTCCTACGAGCAGTACGTC. This encodes CASSLERASYEQYV.

The chain links TRBV9 to TRBJ1-1, with D possibly being TRBD1 (5 bases). V was clipped by 2 bases and J by 1 base, with 18 bases between them. Germline CDR1 reads SGDLS; CDR2 reads YYNGEE. The CDR3 length is 17 residues. CDR3 in DNA: TGTGCCAGCAGCGTTCCACAACCGGGACTCCAGAACACTGAAGCTTTCTTT. Translation: CASSVPQPGLQNTEAFF.

This clonotype was counted a few times. This CDR3 is CASSFEPSSYNEQFF. The CDR3 nucleotides read TGTGCCAGCAGCTTTGAGCCGAGCTCCTACAATGAGCAGTTCTTC. The V gene is TRBV7-9, the J gene TRBJ2-1; D gene ambiguous. V lost 3 bases and J lost 0, with 9 bases in between. Germline V CDR1 and CDR2: SEHNR, FQNEAQ (reference sequence). The CDR3 is 15 residues long.